This T cell receptor beta chain was sequenced during a study of blood T cell repertoires in COVID-19. CDR3 length: 14 amino acids. Germline V gene sequence: CDR1 SNHLY, CDR2 FYNNEI. V was pared by 4 bases and J by 8 bases, with 15 bases between. The assay was immunoSEQ multiplex PCR, and TCRdb's table has in-frame clones only and misses some. The table records about 100,000 clones, roughly 79% of them present only once. The chain joins TRBV2 to TRBJ2-1; D possibly corresponds to TRBD2 (6 bases). This clonotype was sampled from an elderly man with COVID-19, enrolled during active disease. The sequencing sample was made of peripheral blood. Here the CDR3 DNA reads TGTGCCAGCAGTGTGGGCGGGACGATCTATGAGCAGTTCTTC. Protein sequence: CASSVGGTIYEQFF.